This T cell receptor beta chain stems from a study of control samples from healthy donors and cancer patients. Repertoires were generated with immunoSEQ multiplex PCR, while TCRdb's copy carries only in-frame clones and drops some. The top ten hold less than 1.5% of the sample, which has around 110,000 clones, around 91% seen once. The CDR3 is 21 amino acids. The V end lost 1 base, the J end lost 2 bases, and 27 bases lay between the germline ends. Germline values: CDR1 SGHVS, CDR2 FNYEAQ. The rearrangement joins TRBV7-6 to TRBJ1-3, with D tentatively TRBD1 (5 bases). The source material was PBMCs. The clonotype originates from a woman aged 50 to 60 with colorectal cancer. The DNA of the CDR3 is TGTGCCAGCAGCTTAGATTTGGGGCAGCTGGTAGCCTTTAGTCCTGGAAACACCATATATTTT. This sequence encodes CASSLDLGQLVAFSPGNTIYF.